A single count supports the clone carrying this T cell receptor beta chain. In the same sample, other DNA sequences code for this CDR3. Sequencing used immunoSEQ multiplex PCR; TCRdb keeps in-frame clones, though not all of them. The sample lists around 42,000 clones, 85% seen once, with about 2% in the top ten. The sample comes from a study of lymphopenia after photon versus proton radiotherapy. V lost 4 bases, J lost 10 bases, and 17 bases lay in between. CDR1 and CDR2 from the germline V gene are LNHDA and SQIVND (reference sequence). This CDR3 has 14 residues. This TCR derives from a man aged 40-49 years with gastric cancer. This specimen consisted of peripheral blood, obtained from a patient treated with photon-based radiotherapy. The chain combines TRBV19 with TRBJ1-5; no reliable D call. CDR3 in DNA: TGTGCCAGTAGTAATGTCCCCGTTCGAGGTCCCCAGCATTTT. It encodes CASSNVPVRGPQHF.